This T cell receptor (beta chain) stems from a study of T cell responses to AZD1222 COVID-19 vaccine (dated by TCRdb to the early 2020s). In the study overall: AZD1222 recipients with second doses at about 4 weeks or about 12 weeks were pooled, because spike-specific TCR depth and breadth did not differ between schedules. TCR sequencing was performed for more than 230 trial participants, of whom around 200 were given two doses of AZD1222 and around 26 were given two doses of MenACWY control vaccine. Enrollment into the trials was organized by age into subgroups of 18-55, 56-69 and 70-plus years, and those subgroups contained about 160, 30 and 59 TCR-sequenced participants, respectively.

The CDR3 regions of human TCRbeta chains were analyzed by immunosequencing. The original pipeline was this. TCRs in the repertoires were compared against a reference library of SARS-CoV-2-specific TCRs that had been generated with the MIRA antigen-specificity platform. Breadth was defined as the fraction of unique TCRs that were SARS-CoV-2-associated. Depth was defined as the fraction of total T cells that were SARS-CoV-2-associated. Using the MIRA data, every spike-specific TCR was mapped to the spike region that the TCR reacted to and assigned to either a CD4 or a CD8 class. Log10-transformed breadth and depth values were compared by one-way ANOVA with Sidak's multiple comparisons tests. TCRdb carries this immuneACCESS record with in-frame sequences only. Its versions omit some clonotypes, under half of them owing to an unresolved V gene in the studies checked, with the rest unexplained. V and J calls and clone size follow that table, whereas D and trimming were derived from the DNA. A total of some 85,000 clones appear in this sample, about 90% of them only once. Of the sample, about 22% falls within the top ten clones.

Taken from cysteine to phenylalanine, the CDR3 has 12 residues. Just the 36-base CDR3 DNA is kept, in frame starting at base 1. Trimming takes 6 bases from V and 1 base from J, and the germline ends sit 5 bases apart. The germline V gene yields SNHLY for CDR1 and FYNNEI for CDR2. Here is what the overall study found, with its caveats: The whole spike protein was spanned by vaccine-associated CD4 TCRs, and dominant responses were seen in regions 160-218 and 743-854. Participants were mostly white British and included more females than males, and it was suggested by the authors that clonal diversity may have been underestimated. After two AZD1222 doses, both the breadth and the depth of spike-specific TCRs were significantly higher than at day 0 and than in MenACWY recipients. Reportedly, close to half of the unique spike-specific TCRs recognized epitopes lying outside the regions that are mutated in the B.1.351 and B.1.1.7 variants. In the small 56-69-year group, the increase in depth fell short of significance, most likely because of low power. Because no samples from the day 14 peak response were available, repertoires could be characterized only after the peak T cell response. Conclusions about previously exposed vaccinees are limited, since just six AZD1222 recipients were seropositive for SARS-CoV-2 at baseline.

Reading the label with the study, this specimen's time point is: baseline before first vaccination. The vaccinee samples were drawn from two UK trials, COV001 and COV002, one of which was a single-blind randomized controlled phase 2/3 trial testing AZD1222 (ChAdOx1 nCoV-19) in healthy adults. Trial participant PBMC samples were collected at day 0 and day 28 after the second dose for TCRbeta chain sequencing. Note on this clone: Its antigen remains undetermined. Base qualities are not recorded, but no much larger clone differs from it by a single base.

The receptor chain draws on TRBV2 and TRBJ2-3, with the D assignment possibly TRBD1 or TRBD2, given 5 matching bases for each. The specimen comprised peripheral blood, sampled on day 0 of AZD1222 vaccination. The receptor comes from an adult in good health. The CDR3 amino acid sequence is: CASRGGTDTQYF. DNA sequence: TGTGCCAGCAGGGGGGGCACAGATACGCAGTATTTT. Reference TRBV2 and TRBJ2-3 genes cover what lies past the CDR3, so the full variable domain is EPEVTQTPSHQVTQMGQEVILRCVPISNHLYFYWYRQILGQKVEFLVSFYNNEISEKSEIFDDQFSVERPDGSNFTLKIRSTKLEDSAMYFCASRGGTDTQYFGPGTRLTVL.